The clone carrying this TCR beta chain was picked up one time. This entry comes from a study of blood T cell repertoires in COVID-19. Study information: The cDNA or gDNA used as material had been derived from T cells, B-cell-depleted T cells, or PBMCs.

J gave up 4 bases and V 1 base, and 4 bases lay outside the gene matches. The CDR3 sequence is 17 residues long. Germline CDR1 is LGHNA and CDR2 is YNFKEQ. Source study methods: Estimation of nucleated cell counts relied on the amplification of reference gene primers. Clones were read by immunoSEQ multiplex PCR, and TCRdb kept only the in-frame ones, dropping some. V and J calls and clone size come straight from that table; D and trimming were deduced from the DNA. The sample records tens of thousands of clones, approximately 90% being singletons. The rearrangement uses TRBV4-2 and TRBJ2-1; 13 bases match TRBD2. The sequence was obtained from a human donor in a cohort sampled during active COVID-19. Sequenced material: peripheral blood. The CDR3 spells CASSQVGLAGNYNEQFF. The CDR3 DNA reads TGTGCCAGCAGCCAAGTGGGACTAGCGGGGAATTACAATGAGCAGTTCTTC.